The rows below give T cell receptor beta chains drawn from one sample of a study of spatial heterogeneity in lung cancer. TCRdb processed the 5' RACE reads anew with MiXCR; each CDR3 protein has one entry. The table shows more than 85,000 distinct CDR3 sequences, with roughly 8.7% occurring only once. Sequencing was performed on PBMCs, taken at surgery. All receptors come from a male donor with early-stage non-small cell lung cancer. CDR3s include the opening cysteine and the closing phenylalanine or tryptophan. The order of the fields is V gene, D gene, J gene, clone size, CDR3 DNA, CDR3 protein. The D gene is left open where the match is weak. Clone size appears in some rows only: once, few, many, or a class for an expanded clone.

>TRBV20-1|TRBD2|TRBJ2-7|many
TGCAGTGCTAGAGGGGGACTAGCGGGCGAGCAGTACTTC
CSARGGLAGEQYF
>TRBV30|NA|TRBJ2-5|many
TGTGCCTGGAGTGGGCAAGAGACCCAGTACTTC
CAWSGQETQYF
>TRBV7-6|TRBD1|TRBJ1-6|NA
TGTGCCAGCAGCTCCCTGACTTGGGACAGGGGTCCTCGTAATTCACCCCTCCACTTT
CASSSLTWDRGPRNSPLHF
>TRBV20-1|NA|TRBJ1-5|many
TGCAGTGTTCGCAGCTTGGGGCAGCCCCAGCATTTT
CSVRSLGQPQHF
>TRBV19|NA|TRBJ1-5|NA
TGTGCCAGTAGTACAACAGGTGGGAGTACTCAGCCCCAGCATTTT
CASSTTGGSTQPQHF
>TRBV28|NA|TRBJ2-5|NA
TGTGCCAGCAGTTTGATCGAGACCCAGTACTTC
CASSLIETQYF
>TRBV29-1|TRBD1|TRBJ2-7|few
TGCAGCGTTGCCGGGACAGGCTCCTACGAGCAGTACTTC
CSVAGTGSYEQYF
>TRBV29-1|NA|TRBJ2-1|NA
TGCAGCGTTGTACTTGGGGGGTACGAGCAGTTCTTC
CSVVLGGYEQFF
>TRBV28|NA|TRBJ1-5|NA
TGTGCCAGCAGTTTTTTAGGGGCCCGGTATAGCAATCAGCCCCAGCATTTT
CASSFLGARYSNQPQHF
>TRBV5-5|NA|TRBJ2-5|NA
TGTGCCAGCAGCTTTTCGAGGACCCCTCAAGAGACCCAGTACTTC
CASSFSRTPQETQYF
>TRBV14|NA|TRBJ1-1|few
TGTGCCAGCAGCGCGAAGAGGGGGGCTTTAACTGAAGCTTTCTTT
CASSAKRGALTEAFF
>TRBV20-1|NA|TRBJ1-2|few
TGCAGTGCTAGAGCAGAGAGGTATTATGGCTACACCTTC
CSARAERYYGYTF
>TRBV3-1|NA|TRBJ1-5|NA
TGTGTCAGCAGCCAAGACCGGGATCAGCCCCAGCATTTT
CVSSQDRDQPQHF
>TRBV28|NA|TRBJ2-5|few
TGTGCCAGCAGTTCTAACAGGAGCAGGACCCAGTACTTC
CASSSNRSRTQYF
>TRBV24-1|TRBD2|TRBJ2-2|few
TGTGCCACCAGTAATGGACTAGCGACCACCGGGGAGCTGTTTTTT
CATSNGLATTGELFF
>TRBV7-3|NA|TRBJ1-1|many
TGTGCCAGCAGCAACGGGGGGAAAGCTTTCTTT
CASSNGGKAFF
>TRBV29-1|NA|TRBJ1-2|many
TGCAGCGTGCAAACACGAACCTATGGCTACACCTTC
CSVQTRTYGYTF
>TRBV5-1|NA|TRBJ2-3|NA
TGCGCCAGCAGCTTGGGGACAGTCACAGATACGCAGTATTTT
CASSLGTVTDTQYF
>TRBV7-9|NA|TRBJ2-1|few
TGTGCCAGCAGCTTAGAACCGGGCAATGAGCAGTTCTTC
CASSLEPGNEQFF
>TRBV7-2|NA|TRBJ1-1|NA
TGTGCCAGCAGCTTAGTACAGAAGAACACTGAAGCTTTCTTT
CASSLVQKNTEAFF
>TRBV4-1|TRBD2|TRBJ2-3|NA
TGCGCCAGCAGCCAAGAGCGGCGGGGGGGCACAGATACGCAGTATTTT
CASSQERRGGTDTQYF
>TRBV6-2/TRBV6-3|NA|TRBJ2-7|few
TGTGCCAGCAGTTTAAGGGACGCCCCTCCCAGGGAGCAGTACTTC
CASSLRDAPPREQYF
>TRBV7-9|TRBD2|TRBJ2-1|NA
TGTGCCAGCAGCTTTGGCGGGAGAGGGAATGAGCAGTTCTTC
CASSFGGRGNEQFF
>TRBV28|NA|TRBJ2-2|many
TGTGCCAGCAGTACCCCCTCATTCACCGGGGAGCTGTTTTTT
CASSTPSFTGELFF
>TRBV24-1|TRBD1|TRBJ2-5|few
TGTGCCACCAGTGATCCCCGGACAGGTCGTGGGACCCAGTACTTC
CATSDPRTGRGTQYF
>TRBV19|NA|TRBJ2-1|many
TGTGCCAGTAGTATAGGGACTGAGAATGAGCAGTTCTTC
CASSIGTENEQFF
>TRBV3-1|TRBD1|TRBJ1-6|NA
TGTGCCAGCAGCCAAGATCAGGGGGCTTATTCACCCCTCCACTTT
CASSQDQGAYSPLHF
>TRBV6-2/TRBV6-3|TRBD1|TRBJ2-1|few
TGTGCCAGCAGTGCCGAGGGACAGTTCAATGAGCAGTTCTTC
CASSAEGQFNEQFF
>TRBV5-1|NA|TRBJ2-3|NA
TGCGCCAGCTCCCGACCAGCGGTCACAGATACGCAGTATTTT
CASSRPAVTDTQYF
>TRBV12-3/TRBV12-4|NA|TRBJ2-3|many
TGTGCCAGCAGTGCTCGCCTAGCGAGGGCCACAGATACGCAGTATTTT
CASSARLARATDTQYF
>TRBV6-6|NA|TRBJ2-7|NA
TGTGCCAGCAGTTACTCTGGCAGGGACCTCGGCGAGCAGTACTTC
CASSYSGRDLGEQYF
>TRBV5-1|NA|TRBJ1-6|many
TGCGCCAGCAGATCGCAGGAGGATTCACCCCTCCACTTT
CASRSQEDSPLHF
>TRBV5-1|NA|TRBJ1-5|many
TGCGCCAGCAGCACGGCAGGGATGGGTCAGCCCCAGCATTTT
CASSTAGMGQPQHF
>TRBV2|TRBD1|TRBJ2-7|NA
TGTGCCAGCGCGGACAGGGCTCAGAAGCAGTACTTC
CASADRAQKQYF
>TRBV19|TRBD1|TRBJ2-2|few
TGTGCCAGTAGGGACAGGGCCCCCGGGGAGCTGTTTTTT
CASRDRAPGELFF
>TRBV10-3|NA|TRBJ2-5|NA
TGTGCCATCAGTGAACGGGGGGCTCAGGAGACCCAGTACTTC
CAISERGAQETQYF
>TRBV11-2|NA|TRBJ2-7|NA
TGTGCCAGCGGCTTGGGGGGTTCACCCTACGAGCAGTACTTC
CASGLGGSPYEQYF
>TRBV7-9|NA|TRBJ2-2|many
TGTGCCAGCAGCTTTAGCCGCGGGGAGCTGTTTTTT
CASSFSRGELFF
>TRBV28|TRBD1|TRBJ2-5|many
TGTGCCAGCCAGGGACAGAAAGAGACCCAGTACTTC
CASQGQKETQYF
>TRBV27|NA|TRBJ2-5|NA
TGTGCCAGCAGTTTATCGTGGGCAGCACAAGAGACCCAGTACTTC
CASSLSWAAQETQYF
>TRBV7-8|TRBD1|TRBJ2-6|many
TGTGCCAGCAGCTTAAGATCCGGACAGGGAGGCTCTGGGGCCAACGTCCTGACTTTC
CASSLRSGQGGSGANVLTF
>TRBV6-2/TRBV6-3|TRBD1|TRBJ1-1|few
TGTGCCAGCCTAACCTTCAGGGGGAGCACTGAAGCTTTCTTT
CASLTFRGSTEAFF
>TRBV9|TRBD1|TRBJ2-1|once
TGTGCCAGCAGCCTGGGACAGGGGGCAAATGAGCAGTTCTTC
CASSLGQGANEQFF
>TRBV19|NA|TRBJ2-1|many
TGTGCCAGTAGTATAGATTCGACCAGCTCCTACAATGAGCAGTTCTTC
CASSIDSTSSYNEQFF
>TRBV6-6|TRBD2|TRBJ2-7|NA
TGTGCCAGCAGTTCACATGGGACTAGCGGGCCCTACGAGCAGTACTTC
CASSSHGTSGPYEQYF
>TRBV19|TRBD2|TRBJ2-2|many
TGTGCCAGTAGTATGAGACTAGCGGGAGTCACCGGGGAGCTGTTTTTT
CASSMRLAGVTGELFF
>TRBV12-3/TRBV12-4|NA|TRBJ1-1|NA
TGTGCCAGCAGTTTCTATATGCTCGGCGTAGGTCGGAACACTGAAGCTTTCTTT
CASSFYMLGVGRNTEAFF
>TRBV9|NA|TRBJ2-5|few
TGTGCCAGCAGCGTATCGGCTAGCGCGCGAGGAGAGACCCAGTACTTC
CASSVSASARGETQYF
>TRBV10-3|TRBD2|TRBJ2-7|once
TGTGCCATCAGTGAAGAACTAGCGGGGGGGTACGAGCAGTACTTC
CAISEELAGGYEQYF
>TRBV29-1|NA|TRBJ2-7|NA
TGCAGCGTTGAAGATCGTCGCGAGCAGTACTTC
CSVEDRREQYF
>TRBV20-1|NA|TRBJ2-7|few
TGCAGTGCCCTGGACAGCTACGAGCAGTACTTC
CSALDSYEQYF
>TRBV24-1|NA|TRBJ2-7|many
TGTGCCACCGCTGGAGGTGGGACAAACGTTCACGAGCAGTACTTC
CATAGGGTNVHEQYF
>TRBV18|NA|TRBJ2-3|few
TGTGCCAGCTCACCACCGGGGGTTTCAGATACGCAGTATTTT
CASSPPGVSDTQYF
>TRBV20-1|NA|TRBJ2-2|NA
TGCAGTGCTGCCAGGGAAACCACCGGGGAGCTGTTTTTT
CSAARETTGELFF
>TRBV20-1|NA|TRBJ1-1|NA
TGCAGTGCTAGAGCGGGGCCGGACACTGAAGCTTTCTTT
CSARAGPDTEAFF
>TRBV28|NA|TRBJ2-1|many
TGTGCCAGCAGTTTAACATCTTCCTACAATGAGCAGTTCTTC
CASSLTSSYNEQFF
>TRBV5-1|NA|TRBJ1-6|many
TGCGCCAGCAGCATCCCGCGACAGGACTCACCCCTCCACTTT
CASSIPRQDSPLHF